This T cell receptor (beta chain) was sequenced in a study of OX40 agonist ivuxolimab in advanced cancers. The V gene's germline CDR1 is SGHAT and CDR2 FQNNGV. The CDR3 spans 16 residues. J gave up 0 bases and V 2 bases, and 2 bases lay outside the gene matches. Profiled with immunoSEQ multiplex PCR; TCRdb holds only in-frame clones, not every one. The data show tens of thousands of clones, about 85% seen once. The rearrangement joins TRBV11-2 to TRBJ2-3; TRBD2 agrees at 10 bases. This clonotype was sampled from an adult with an advanced solid tumor such as melanoma, head and neck, liver or kidney cancer. This material consisted of CD4+ or CD8+ T cells sorted from blood, taken in a trial of the OX40 agonist ivuxolimab. In DNA form, the CDR3 reads TGTGCCAGCAGCTTACTAGCGGGAGCTAGCACAGATACGCAGTATTTT. Its translation: CASSLLAGASTDTQYF.